This entry lists 5 T cell receptor beta chains sequenced from one sample in a study of cytomegalovirus exposure and HLA in healthy donors. It was with 60 Vbeta and 13 Jbeta primers that the PCR ran. This table comes from immunoSEQ multiplex PCR, and its TCRdb copy is limited to in-frame clones, with some not included. This sample has about 130,000 clones, with around four fifths found just once. The specimen was PBMCs. The receptor source for this set is a woman in her thirties or forties in good health and CMV-seropositive.

The genes are TRBV29-1 and TRBJ2-3; 7 bases line up with TRBD1. CDR1 is SQVTM, CDR2 ANQGSEA, per germline. This CDR3 contains 14 residues. After removal of 3 bases from V and 1 base from J, the junction contained 4 bases not matched to a gene. The CDR3 reads CSVELTGRTDTQYF. In DNA, the CDR3 is TGCAGCGTTGAGTTGACAGGGCGCACAGATACGCAGTATTTT.

The rearrangement uses TRBV6-1 and TRBJ1-4; D possibly corresponds to TRBD1 (5 bases). This CDR3 region has 13 residues. CDR1 is MNHNS, CDR2 SASEGT, per germline. The CDR3 DNA is TGTGCAACCGGGGGGGCAACTAATGAAAAACTGTTTTTT. This sequence encodes CATGGATNEKLFF.

This clone was recorded a few times. V gene TRBV5-1 combines with J gene TRBJ2-5, with D maybe TRBD2 (6 bases). V was pared by 0 bases and J by 0 bases, with 6 bases between. The V gene's germline CDR1 is SGHRS and CDR2 YFSETQ. The CDR3 is made up of 14 amino acids. The CDR3 protein is CASSLAGDQETQYF. In DNA, the CDR3 is TGCGCCAGCAGCTTGGCGGGGGACCAAGAGACCCAGTACTTC.

CDR3 residues: CSARDGRDAFF. Written as DNA, the CDR3 is TGCAGTGCTAGAGACGGCAGGGATGCTTTCTTT. The chain is built from TRBV20-1 and TRBJ1-1, with D possibly matching TRBD1 (5 bases). The CDR3 covers 11 residues. V gave up 0 bases and J gave up 11 bases, with 10 bases separating them. Per the germline V gene, CDR1 is DFQATT and CDR2 is SNEGSKA (reference sequence).

The V and J genes are TRBV27 and TRBJ2-3, with 7 bases that match TRBD2. The junction had 7 bases not matched to a gene; V was cut back by 5 bases and J by 2 bases. Germline V gives CDR1 MNHEY, CDR2 SMNVEV (reference sequence). This CDR3 is 15 amino acids long. For the CDR3, the DNA is TGTGCCAGCAGTGCGTCTAGCGGCGTCACAGATACGCAGTATTTT. Its translation is CASSASSGVTDTQYF.